Here is one TCR beta chain with its context. The antigen is unknown. The source of the sample is a study of shared clonotypes between healthy human individuals. General study points: Naive subsets usually exceeded memory subsets in estimated richness. When compared with the clonotypes that were shared by all four sorted-subset donors, the non-shared clonotypes turned out to have lower generation probabilities. In the sorted subsets, rarefaction showed sequencing was incomplete despite large depth.

The data were produced by immunoSEQ multiplex PCR, yet TCRdb's version contains in-frame clones alone and is incomplete. The sample consists of 2 million to 2.5 million clones, around 95% of them appearing once. Trimming left V 3 bases short and J 3 bases short, with 10 bases between. Germline V gene data show CDR1 as SGDLS and CDR2 as YYNGEE. The CDR3 extends over 14 amino acids. Caucasian adults living in Nashville, Tennessee, provided all samples. This sequence joins TRBV9 and TRBJ1-5; D is uncertain. Sequenced material: naive CD4+ T cells sorted from blood. Described subset: CD45RA+ positively selected. The source of this sequence is a young man in good health. The CDR3 sequence: CASSAGRSNQPQHF. In nucleotides, the CDR3 is TGTGCCAGCAGCGCAGGACGCTCCAATCAGCCCCAGCATTTT.